This entry lists 16 T cell receptor beta chains sequenced from one sample in a study of a mutant IDH1 vaccine in newly diagnosed glioma. Their recognized antigens are unknown. Sample time point: week 5, during vaccination. Vaccine doses each comprised 300 ug of mutant IDH1 20-mer peptide, with topical imiquimod. TCRdb's copy holds only in-frame clones and misses some; the assay was immunoSEQ multiplex PCR. The repertoire holds some 33,000 clones, roughly 56% seen once, with approximately 11% in the top ten. The material was PBMCs, obtained from a glioma patient whose treatment included an IDH1 peptide vaccine. The receptors were sampled from a woman aged 18-29 years with glioma.

CDR3 amino acids: CAITTTGTGYTF. CDR3 DNA: TGTGCCATTACTACGACAGGGACCGGCTACACCTTC. This sequence joins TRBV10-3 and TRBJ1-2; 7 bases map to TRBD1. The CDR3 totals 12 residues. Germline V lookup: CDR1 ENHRY, CDR2 SYGVKD. Trimming cost V 9 bases and J 8 bases; bases outside gene matches: 9.

This chain connects TRBV9 to TRBJ1-2, with D tentatively TRBD1 (6 bases). Germline-derived CDR1 and CDR2 are SGDLS and YYNGEE. V lost 4 bases and J lost 2, with 12 bases in between. This CDR3 has 14 residues. In DNA form, the CDR3 reads TGTGCCAGCAGCCTAGGGGGAGGGAACTATGGCTACACCTTC. It specifies CASSLGGGNYGYTF.

This chain connects TRBV9 to TRBJ2-5; 9 bases are a match to TRBD2. The CDR3 runs to 15 residues. V lost 3 bases and J lost 5; bases outside the gene matches: 8. Germline V gene sequence: CDR1 SGDLS, CDR2 YYNGEE. CDR3 residues: CASSETGTSSETQYF. CDR3 DNA: TGTGCCAGCAGCGAAACCGGGACTAGCTCGGAGACCCAGTACTTC. Together with reference TRBV9 and TRBJ2-5, the CDR3 gives the full variable domain: DSGVTQTPKHLITATGQRVTLRCSPRSGDLSVYWYQQSLDQGLQFLIQYYNGEERAKGNILERFSAQQFPDLHSELNLSSLELGDSALYFCASSETGTSSETQYFGPGTRLLVL.

This clone came up a few times. CDR3 protein: CASKFPRKQTYEQYF. The DNA of the CDR3 is TGCGCCTCCAAGTTCCCCCGGAAACAAACCTACGAGCAGTACTTC. The chain carries TRBV10-1 and TRBJ2-7; D remains ambiguous. This CDR3 is 15 amino acids long. V lost 11 bases, J lost 2 bases, and 22 bases lay in between. In germline, CDR1 is WNHNN, CDR2 SYGVQD (reference sequence).

This clone was observed a handful of times. The chain employs TRBV19 and TRBJ1-2, with TRBD1 matching 8 bases. With 6 bases clipped from V and 1 base from J, the junction kept 4 bases outside the gene matches. CDR1 is LNHDA, CDR2 SQIVND, per germline (reference sequence). The CDR3 sequence is 14 residues long. CDR3 region: CASSDRGFNYGYTF. CDR3 bases: TGTGCCAGTAGCGACAGGGGTTTTAACTATGGCTACACCTTC.

This clone was seen only a few times. The junction and the germline gene differ at one end; a read error may be behind it. The genes are TRBV7-7 and TRBJ2-1, with 8 bases fitting TRBD2. The germline gives CDR1 SSHAT, CDR2 FNYEAQ (reference sequence). The CDR3 has 14 residues. The CDR3, as DNA: TGTGCTAGCAGCCCGGGACTAGATTTCAATGAGCAGTTCTTC. Its translation: CASSPGLDFNEQFF.

The chain joins TRBV2 to TRBJ1-1; D not certain. Germline-derived CDR1 and CDR2 are SNHLY and FYNNEI. The CDR3 consists of 14 residues. Trimming stripped 4 bases from V and 1 base from J, with 10 bases between. The CDR3 region is CASSVRRSNTEAFF. CDR3 in DNA: TGTGCCAGCAGTGTTCGGCGGTCGAACACTGAAGCTTTCTTT.

The chain is built from TRBV5-1 and TRBJ2-3; D call uncertain. The length of the CDR3 is 15 residues. Per the germline V gene, CDR1 is SGHRS and CDR2 is YFSETQ. V was pared by 0 bases and J by 0 bases, with 8 bases between. In nucleotides, the CDR3 is TGCGCCAGCAGCTTGGACAGCCAAAGCACAGATACGCAGTATTTT. This gives the protein CASSLDSQSTDTQYF.

This clone is medium-sized within its sample. The chain employs TRBV4-1 and TRBJ1-6, with 7 bases identical to TRBD1. Germline lookup yields CDR1 MGHRA and CDR2 YSYEKL. Trimming took 0 bases from V and 3 from J; bases not matched to a gene: 11. The CDR3 totals 19 residues. The CDR3 coding sequence is TGCGCCAGCAGCCAAGACTGGGACAGTGGAGGGGTCTATAATTCACCCCTCCACTTT. This codes for CASSQDWDSGGVYNSPLHF.

This sequence joins TRBV5-1 and TRBJ2-3, with TRBD2 matching 9 bases. The CDR3 length is 16 residues. The J segment lost 0 bases and the V segment lost 1 base, leaving 3 bases of the junction unmatched. Germline V gives CDR1 SGHRS, CDR2 YFSETQ. The CDR3 DNA reads as TGCGCCAGCAGCTTGAGGCGGGGGGGAAGCACAGATACGCAGTATTTT. Translated, it gives CASSLRRGGSTDTQYF.

This chain links TRBV18 with TRBJ2-1; TRBD1 agrees at 8 bases. In germline, CDR1 is KGHSH, CDR2 LQKENI. The V and J ends lost 10 bases and 5 bases, in that order; junction bases with no gene match: 19. The length of the CDR3 is 17 residues. The CDR3 loop reads CATTLKPRTGTHNEQFF. In nucleotides, the CDR3 is TGTGCCACCACCCTAAAACCGAGGACAGGGACACACAATGAGCAGTTCTTC.

The chain couples TRBV13 to TRBJ2-5, with 10 bases that match TRBD1. The J call may not be correct, given that the DNA end is closer to TRBJ2-7. CDR3 length: 15 residues. Germline values: CDR1 PRHDT, CDR2 FYEKMQ (reference sequence). The CDR3 here is CASSPGDRGGYEQYF. In nucleotides, the CDR3 is TGTGCCAGCAGCCCCGGGGACAGGGGCGGGTACGAGCAGTACTTC.

The chain joins TRBV4-2 to TRBJ2-1; 9 nucleotides match TRBD2. Germline lookup yields CDR1 LGHNA and CDR2 YNFKEQ. Trimming cost V 0 bases and J 8 bases; bases outside gene matches: 8. This CDR3 comprises 16 residues. The DNA for the CDR3 is TGTGCCAGCAGCCAAGATCCCCTAGCGGGATGGTATGAGCAGTTCTTC. Translation: CASSQDPLAGWYEQFF.

The V call is TRBV18, the J call TRBJ1-1; no clear D gene. CDR3 length: 13 amino acids. Trimming took off 5 bases at V and 1 base at J, with 8 bases between the two ends. Per germline, CDR1 KGHSH and CDR2 LQKENI. The CDR3 bases are TGTGCCAGCTCAGCTCAGTGGAACACTGAAGCTTTCTTT. Translated: CASSAQWNTEAFF.

The rearrangement joins TRBV7-2 to TRBJ1-3, with unresolved D. From germline, CDR1 is SGHTA and CDR2 FQGNSA. The CDR3 totals 14 residues. V was trimmed by 6 bases and J by 11 bases, leaving 20 bases between them. The CDR3 DNA follows: TGTGCCAGCAGAAGGGAAATGATTGGCGGGGCCATATATTTT. As protein: CASRREMIGGAIYF.

This clone was counted between two and nine times. J is TRBJ2-1 and V is TRBV12-5; D possibly corresponds to TRBD2 (7 bases). The CDR3 has 16 residues. Germline CDR1 and CDR2: LGHNT and FRNRAP. V was shortened by 1 base and J by 8 bases, with 18 bases between the two germline ends. The CDR3 sequence: CASGLDGEGGPYEQFF. Here the CDR3 DNA reads TGTGCTAGTGGTTTGGATGGGGAGGGGGGGCCCTATGAGCAGTTCTTC.